The rows below give T cell receptor beta chains drawn from one sample of a study of T cells in Graves' hyperthyroidism and ophthalmopathy. TCRdb redid the calling of the multiplex PCR reads with MiXCR, one entry per CDR3 protein. The top ten hold 30% of the sample, which has 270,000 or so distinct CDR3 sequences, around 15% seen once. The sequenced sample consisted of blood. The receptors were gathered from a woman aged 45-59 years with Graves' hyperthyroidism that later progressed to Graves' ophthalmopathy. The CDR3 runs from the conserved cysteine through the conserved F or W. Fields, in order: J gene, V gene, clone size, D gene, CDR3 protein, CDR3 DNA. A D gene is named only where the DNA matches it firmly. Rows may omit the clone size; those that give it use once, few, many or a size class.

>TRBJ2-1|TRBV25-1|.|.
CASSVPGHNNEQFF
TGTGCCAGCAGTGTCCCGGGACATAACAATGAGCAGTTCTTC
>TRBJ1-1|TRBV6-1|.|.
CASPQGPHMNTEAFF
TGTGCCAGCCCTCAGGGCCCCCACATGAACACTGAAGCTTTCTTT
>TRBJ2-1|TRBV7-9|many|TRBD2
CASSLGGTSGTYNEQFF
TGTGCCAGCAGCTTAGGTGGGACTAGCGGCACCTACAATGAGCAGTTCTTC
>TRBJ2-7|TRBV28|many|.
CASSLKGPRDEQYF
TGTGCCAGCAGTCTTAAGGGGCCTCGAGACGAGCAGTACTTC
>TRBJ2-1|TRBV29-1|many|TRBD2
CSVEAGGLGEQFF
TGCAGCGTTGAGGCGGGAGGGCTAGGTGAGCAGTTCTTC
>TRBJ2-1|TRBV11-2|many|TRBD2
CASSLGLYGTSGGSSGNEQFF
TGTGCCAGCAGCTTAGGACTATATGGGACTAGCGGGGGGTCGTCGGGCAATGAGCAGTTCTTC
>TRBJ2-1|TRBV7-3|few|.
CASSTGTYNEQFF
TGTGCCAGCAGCACAGGGACGTACAATGAGCAGTTCTTC
>TRBJ1-1|TRBV18|many|.
CASSPEPVTEAFF
TGTGCCAGCTCACCTGAACCCGTCACTGAAGCTTTCTTT
>TRBJ2-7|TRBV2|many|.
CASSEVGEDPWQYF
TGTGCCAGCAGTGAAGTGGGGGAGGACCCATGGCAGTACTTC
>TRBJ2-7|TRBV4-1|few|.
CASSQDRVAFSYEQYF
TGCGCCAGCAGCCAAGATCGTGTGGCATTCTCCTACGAGCAGTACTTC
>TRBJ1-1|TRBV7-3|many|.
CASARQTNTEAFF
TGTGCCAGCGCTAGACAGACGAACACTGAAGCTTTCTTT
>TRBJ2-7|TRBV20-1|many|.
CSAPRDFLSYEQYF
TGCAGTGCCCCCCGGGATTTTCTATCCTACGAGCAGTACTTC
>TRBJ1-1|TRBV28|many|.
CASSLAMDGEAFF
TGTGCCAGCAGTTTAGCGATGGACGGTGAAGCTTTCTTT
>TRBJ2-7|TRBV5-1|many|.
CASSLEVNEQYF
TGCGCCAGCAGCTTGGAGGTGAACGAGCAGTACTTC
>TRBJ2-3|TRBV20-1|.|TRBD2
CSASVPGGDTQYF
TGCAGTGCTAGCGTCCCCGGGGGGGATACGCAGTATTTT
>TRBJ2-3|TRBV4-1|few|TRBD2
CASSHFLTGGRADTQYF
TGCGCCAGCAGCCACTTCCTGACGGGGGGGCGGGCAGATACGCAGTATTTT
>TRBJ2-7|TRBV4-1|.|.
CASSPVVSGFSEQYF
TGCGCCAGCAGCCCCGTGGTCTCCGGGTTCTCCGAGCAGTACTTC
>TRBJ1-1|TRBV12-3/TRBV12-4|many|.
CASSADRAFF
TGTGCCAGCAGCGCAGACCGAGCTTTCTTT
>TRBJ1-2|TRBV3-1|many|.
CASSQGWGPSGYTF
TGTGCCAGCAGCCAAGGGTGGGGCCCCTCCGGCTACACCTTC
>TRBJ2-5|TRBV4-1|few|.
CASSQDGLQETQYF
TGCGCCAGCAGCCAAGACGGACTGCAAGAGACCCAGTACTTC
>TRBJ2-1|TRBV6-1|many|.
CASSERYEQFF
TGTGCCAGCAGTGAACGCTATGAGCAGTTCTTC
>TRBJ2-3|TRBV7-6|few|.
CASSLAGGKAGVDTQYF
TGTGCCAGCAGCTTAGCAGGTGGGAAAGCGGGCGTAGATACGCAGTATTTT
>TRBJ2-7|TRBV19|.|TRBD1
CASSRGTANNEQYF
TGTGCCAGTAGTAGGGGGACAGCTAATAACGAGCAGTACTTC
>TRBJ2-5|TRBV2|many|TRBD2
CASSGTGGETQYF
TGTGCCAGCAGTGGGACGGGGGGAGAGACCCAGTACTTC
>TRBJ2-5|TRBV3-1|many|TRBD1
CASSLRDRGLSETQYF
TGTGCCAGCAGCCTTCGGGACAGGGGGCTTTCAGAGACCCAGTACTTC
>TRBJ2-2|TRBV6-1|.|.
CASMSTRGTGELFF
TGTGCCAGCATGTCGACACGAGGCACCGGGGAGCTGTTTTTT
>TRBJ2-7|TRBV15|many|TRBD1
CATSRDRGREQYF
TGTGCCACCAGCCGGGACAGGGGGCGCGAGCAGTACTTC